Presented here are 19 T cell receptor beta chains from one specimen sequenced in a study of T cells in women clearing cervical HPV infection. Profiled with immunoSEQ multiplex PCR; TCRdb holds only in-frame clones, not every one. Its table lists 20,000 to 25,000 clones. The sample taken for sequencing was blood buffy coat. The receptors here all came from a woman between 18 and 70 years old with a cervical HPV16 infection that either progressed to CIN3+ or cleared (not recorded which).

Comment on this clone: The CDR3 end is not reached by the read, which stops 3 residues before it; the germline J gene fills it in. The chain carries TRBV2 and TRBJ2-5; 9 bases align to TRBD2. This CDR3 comprises 14 residues. Germline V gene lookup returns CDR1 SNHLY and CDR2 FYNNEI. The J segment lost 2 bases and the V segment lost 8 bases, leaving 6 bases of the junction unmatched. This CDR3 is CASLLAGKQETQYF. The sequenced part of the CDR3 DNA is TGTGCCAGCCTTCTAGCGGGGAAACAAGAGACC.

On this clone itself: The read ends 3 residues before the CDR3 terminus; that terminus is restored from the germline J gene. The chain couples TRBV7-7 to TRBJ2-2, with TRBD2 identical over 9 bases. Losses at the gene ends were 5 bases for V and 3 bases for J; bases not matched to a gene: 4. This CDR3 is built from 15 residues. Germline CDR1 reads SSHAT; CDR2 reads FNYEAQ (reference sequence). This CDR3 is CASSTTSGYTGELFF. CDR3 DNA (partial): TGTGCCAGCAGCACGACTAGCGGATACACCGGGGAG.

Concerning this clone itself: The junction differs from germline at one of its ends, possibly a read error. The read ends 3 residues before the CDR3 terminus; that terminus is restored from the germline J gene. V gene TRBV30 combines with J gene TRBJ1-2; D might be TRBD1 (5 bases). The CDR3 length is 14 residues. Germline CDR1 GTSNPN, CDR2 SVGIG (reference sequence). The CDR3 sequence: CARRGSKGDYGYTF. CDR3 bases read: TGTGCCCGGAGGGGCAGCAAGGGTGACTATGGC.

As to this clone: The read ends 3 residues before the CDR3 terminus; that terminus is restored from the germline J gene. The V gene is TRBV2, the J gene TRBJ2-5; TRBD2 aligns across 13 bases. CDR3 size: 18 residues. The trim removed 4 bases at V and 4 bases at J, leaving 12 bases unmatched. Per germline, CDR1 SNHLY and CDR2 FYNNEI. The CDR3 spells CASSGRWWTSGSAETQYF. The CDR3 DNA, read in part, is TGTGCCAGCAGTGGACGGTGGTGGACTAGCGGGAGTGCAGAGACC.

CDR3 in amino acids: CASSEGQGPIKNQPQHF. The part of the CDR3 DNA that was read is TGTGCCAGCAGTGAGGGACAGGGCCCGATAAAAAATCAGCCC. The chain carries TRBV28 and TRBJ1-5; 9 nucleotides line up with TRBD1. The read ends 3 residues before the CDR3 terminus; that terminus is restored from the germline J gene. The germline CDR1 and CDR2 sequences are MDHEN and SYDVKM. The CDR3 is 17 residues long. J gave up 4 bases and V 5 bases, and 12 bases lay outside the gene matches.

As to this clone: The read ends 3 residues before the CDR3 terminus; that terminus is restored from the germline J gene. This chain joins TRBV29-1 and TRBJ1-2; D possibly corresponds to TRBD1 (6 bases). The length of the CDR3 is 15 residues. The V gene's germline CDR1 is SQVTM and CDR2 ANQGSEA. The ends were cut back, 7 bases at V and 5 bases at J, with 23 bases in the middle. The CDR3 sequence: CSAAGTARRGYGYTF. The part of the CDR3 DNA that was read is TGCAGCGCCGCTGGGACCGCCAGGAGGGGGTATGGC.

Concerning this clone itself: Read data end 3 residues before the CDR3 end; the end is taken from the germline J gene. The chain employs TRBV27 and TRBJ2-7, with D possibly matching TRBD1 (6 bases). Between the trimmed V and J ends, which lost 2 bases and 0 bases, there was a span of 17 bases. The CDR3 has 17 amino acids. From germline, CDR1 is MNHEY and CDR2 SMNVEV (reference sequence). The CDR3 loop reads CASSLGYRAGHSYEQYF. CDR3 DNA (partial): TGTGCCAGCAGTTTAGGGTACAGGGCGGGCCACTCCTACGAG.

For this clone: The read ends 3 residues early relative to the CDR3; the germline J gene fills the gap. V and J are TRBV24-1 and TRBJ2-3; weak D call: TRBD1 (6 bases). The germline V gene encodes CDR1 KGHDR and CDR2 SFDVKD. This CDR3 comprises 20 residues. V lost 6 bases, J lost 2 bases, and 29 bases lay in between. The DNA read from the CDR3 is TGTGCCACCAGTTCCCGCGGTGGAGGAACAGGGATATTCTACACAGATACG. As protein: CATSSRGGGTGIFYTDT. The whole CDR3 is CATSSRGGGTGIFYTDTQYF.

A note on this clone: The read falls 3 residues short of the CDR3 end, and the missing part is taken from the germline J gene. The chain couples TRBV2 to TRBJ1-5, with TRBD1 as a possible D gene (6 bases). There are 15 residues in the CDR3. CDR1 is SNHLY and CDR2 is FYNNEI in the germline V gene. Trimming took 5 bases from V and 1 from J, leaving 12 bases between them. CDR3: CASSKQGPSNQPQHF. CDR3 DNA (partial): TGTGCCAGCAGTAAACAGGGTCCCAGCAATCAGCCC.

The sequenced part of the CDR3 DNA is TGTGCCAGCACCCCCTCTCCAGGCCGCGGGGAA. It codes for CASTPSPGRGE. The whole CDR3 region reads CASTPSPGRGELFF. The genes are TRBV28 and TRBJ1-4; D unclear. The sequence runs out 3 residues before the end of the CDR3; the remainder is reconstructed from the germline J gene. The CDR3 extends over 14 amino acids. Per the germline V gene, CDR1 is MDHEN and CDR2 is SYDVKM. The whole variable domain, filled in from reference TRBV28 and TRBJ1-4, reads DVKVTQSSRYLVKRTGEKVFLECVQDMDHENMFWYRQDPGLGLRLIYFSYDVKMKEKGDIPEGYSVSREKKERFSLILESASTNQTSMYLCASTPSPGRGELFFGSGTQLSVL.

The CDR3 bases that were read are TGTGCCAGCAAATGGACAGGGGGAAGCAACGAC. Amino acids: CASKWTGGSND. The full CDR3 protein is CASKWTGGSNDYTF. This sequence joins TRBV7-2 and TRBJ1-2, with 10 bases fitting TRBD1. The CDR3 is cut off 3 residues early in the read; its end comes from the germline J gene. This CDR3 spans 14 amino acids. CDR1 is SGHTA, CDR2 FQGNSA, per germline.

Note on this clone: The read is 3 residues too short to cover the CDR3 end, so that end is filled in from the germline J gene. The V and J genes are TRBV20-1 and TRBJ1-1; TRBD1 matches at 7 bases. V lost 5 bases to trimming and J lost 0 bases; unmatched junction nucleotides: 6. The germline CDR1 and CDR2 sequences are DFQATT and SNEGSKA (reference sequence). The CDR3 is made up of 14 amino acids. The CDR3 DNA, read in part, is TGCAGTGCTCTCGGGGGACAGCTGAACACTGAA. The encoded protein is CSALGGQLNTE. In full, the CDR3 reads CSALGGQLNTEAFF.

As concerns this clone: Read data end 3 residues before the CDR3 end; the end is taken from the germline J gene. This chain connects TRBV12-3 or TRBV12-4 to TRBJ2-7, with 9 bases that match TRBD1. The V and J ends lost 4 bases and 2 bases, in that order; junction bases with no gene match: 6. The length of the CDR3 is 15 residues. CDR3 in amino acids: CASSSGQGITYEQYF. The CDR3 DNA, read in part, is TGTGCCAGCAGTTCCGGACAGGGGATAACCTACGAG.

Regarding this clone: The sequence runs out 3 residues before the end of the CDR3; the remainder is reconstructed from the germline J gene. This rearrangement joins TRBV2 to TRBJ1-1, with D possibly being TRBD1 (6 bases). The CDR3 contains 13 residues. Germline CDR1 reads SNHLY; CDR2 reads FYNNEI. Trimming took off 6 bases at V and 0 bases at J, with 8 bases between the two ends. Incomplete CDR3 DNA: TGTGCCAGCAGCGGACAGCTGAACACTGAA. Protein product: CASSGQLNTE. In full, the CDR3 is CASSGQLNTEAFF.

The CDR3 bases that were read are TGTGCCAGCAGCCCGGCCGGGACAGGGGAAGGC. As protein: CASSPAGTGEG. The entire CDR3 sequence reads CASSPAGTGEGYTF. This rearrangement joins TRBV7-9 to TRBJ1-2, with 10 bases lining up with TRBD1. The read ends 3 residues early relative to the CDR3; the germline J gene fills the gap. The CDR3 sequence is 14 residues long. The V gene's germline CDR1 is SEHNR and CDR2 FQNEAQ (reference sequence).

To note about this clone: The read comes to an end 3 residues before the CDR3 does, leaving the germline J gene to fill in the end. The chain is built from TRBV12-3 or TRBV12-4 and TRBJ2-5; 12 nucleotides line up with TRBD1. There are 15 residues in the CDR3. With V trimmed by 5 bases and J by 5 bases, 6 bases remained unmatched. The sequenced part of the CDR3 DNA is TGTGCCAGCAGTCCCGGGACAGGGGGCTCGGAGACC. Amino acids: CASSPGTGGSET. The full CDR3 is CASSPGTGGSETQYF.

As regards this clone: The read ends 3 residues early relative to the CDR3; the germline J gene fills the gap. The V and J genes are TRBV7-8 and TRBJ2-7; D is perhaps TRBD1 (6 bases). Deletions cut 3 bases from V and 0 bases from J, with 12 bases between. The CDR3 consists of 15 residues. CDR1 and CDR2 (germline): SGHVS, FQNEAQ. Here the CDR3 reads CASSFDTGSSYEQYF. The covered CDR3 bases are TGTGCCAGCAGCTTTGATACAGGGAGCTCCTACGAG.

Comments on this clone: Read coverage stops 3 residues before the CDR3 terminus; the germline J gene supplies the remainder. The V and J genes are TRBV7-2 and TRBJ2-7, with 10 bases matching TRBD1. CDR3 length: 15 amino acids. The J segment lost 1 base and the V segment lost 5 bases, leaving 5 bases of the junction unmatched. CDR1 and CDR2 from the germline V gene are SGHTA and FQGNSA. The CDR3 spells CASSPTGQGSYEQYF. The part of the CDR3 DNA that was read is TGTGCCAGCAGCCCTACGGGACAGGGGTCCTACGAG.

Worth noting for this clone: The read terminates 3 residues before the CDR3 end, so the remaining end is supplied by the germline J gene. V is TRBV4-2 and J is TRBJ2-1; 7 bases match TRBD2. V shed 0 bases and J 7 bases; nucleotides not matched to a gene: 6. Looked up from germline, CDR1 is LGHNA and CDR2 is YNFKEQ. This CDR3 is built from 15 residues. The CDR3 loop is CASSQEGGGWNEQFF. Partial CDR3 DNA: TGTGCCAGCAGCCAAGAGGGGGGAGGGTGGAATGAG.